The next 32 T cell receptor beta chains were all read from a single sample in a study of T cell responses to AZD1222 COVID-19 vaccine. Clones were read by immunoSEQ multiplex PCR, and TCRdb kept only the in-frame ones, dropping some. The profile covers roughly 140,000 clones, with roughly 88% appearing a single time and 1.9% taken by the ten largest. Sample: peripheral blood, taken 28 days after the second AZD1222 dose. Every receptor here comes from an adult who received the AZD1222 COVID-19 vaccine.

This clone has a handful of counts. V usage is TRBV5-1 and J usage is TRBJ2-5; a weak D match, TRBD2 (5 bases). The CDR3 has 15 residues. V was shortened by 0 bases and J by 5 bases, with 14 bases between the two germline ends. Germline CDR1 and CDR2: SGHRS and YFSETQ. The CDR3 region is CASSLVVAGGETQYF. CDR3 bases: TGCGCCAGCAGCTTGGTGGTAGCCGGAGGCGAGACCCAGTACTTC.

This chain joins TRBV6-5 and TRBJ2-1; tentative D call: TRBD1 (5 bases). The CDR3 is made up of 13 amino acids. V lost 6 bases to trimming and J lost 3 bases, with 9 bases between them. Per the germline V gene, CDR1 is MNHEY and CDR2 is SVGAGI. The chain's CDR3 is CASSFDSYNEQFF. CDR3 DNA sequence: TGTGCCAGCAGCTTCGACAGCTACAATGAGCAGTTCTTC.

This clone was picked up one time. The chain joins TRBV4-2 to TRBJ2-7, with 14 bases lining up with TRBD2. V dropped 3 bases and J dropped 12; count of bases not matched to a gene: 10. The CDR3 covers 15 residues. In germline, CDR1 is LGHNA, CDR2 YNFKEQ. DNA of the CDR3: TGTGCCAGCAGCCAGGAGACTAGCGGGAGGGCCGAGTGGTACTTC. Translating gives CASSQETSGRAEWYF.

The gene calls are TRBV11-3 and TRBJ2-1; 11 nucleotides align to TRBD2. V dropped 5 bases and J dropped 7; count of bases not matched to a gene: 10. The CDR3 length is 16 residues. The germline gives CDR1 SGHNT, CDR2 YENEEA. The CDR3 coding sequence is TGTGCCAGCAGCCCAACTAGCGGGAGTAAAGTAAATGAGCAGTTCTTC. Encoded protein: CASSPTSGSKVNEQFF.

The chain couples TRBV5-6 to TRBJ2-3; 13 bases line up with TRBD2. The trim removed 3 bases at V and 4 bases at J, leaving 5 bases unmatched. This CDR3 region has 16 residues. Germline loops: CDR1 SGHDT, CDR2 YYEEEE. The CDR3 DNA is TGTGCCAGCAGCTGGGCTACTAGCGGGAGGGCAGATACGCAGTATTTT. This codes for CASSWATSGRADTQYF.

In DNA, the CDR3 is TGTGCCAGCACGGGGCCTCGAGATGGCTACACCTTC. Translated: CASTGPRDGYTF. The V gene is TRBV6-5, the J gene TRBJ1-2, with D maybe TRBD1 (5 bases). Germline values: CDR1 MNHEY, CDR2 SVGAGI. The ends were cut back, 7 bases at V and 6 bases at J, with 12 bases in the middle. CDR3 length: 12 amino acids.

J is TRBJ1-3 and V is TRBV30; D gene unclear. V was cut by 2 bases and J by 6 bases, with 5 bases left in between. Germline-derived CDR1 and CDR2 are GTSNPN and SVGIG (reference sequence). The CDR3 contains 11 residues. The CDR3 sequence: CAWSSTNTIYF. The DNA for the CDR3 is TGTGCCTGGAGTTCTACAAACACCATATATTTT.

V is TRBV5-6 and J is TRBJ1-2, with 7 bases that match TRBD1. The germline gives CDR1 SGHDT, CDR2 YYEEEE. After removal of 4 bases from V and 5 bases from J, the junction contained 5 bases not matched to a gene. The CDR3 is made up of 13 amino acids. CDR3 sequence: CASSPGQTYGYTF. As DNA, the CDR3 is TGTGCCAGCAGCCCGGGACAGACTTATGGCTACACCTTC.

This chain links TRBV7-3 with TRBJ2-7; 9 bases line up with TRBD2. Germline V gene data show CDR1 as SGHTA and CDR2 as FQGTGA. The CDR3 is 14 residues long. Trimming removed 1 base from V and 6 bases from J; junction bases left unmatched: 4. The CDR3 DNA reads TGTGCCAGCAGCTTAATTAGCGGGAGCTCCGAGCAGTACTTC. It specifies CASSLISGSSEQYF.

This chain links TRBV2 with TRBJ1-5; D ambiguous. V was clipped by 7 bases and J by 0 bases, with 7 bases between them. The CDR3 has 13 residues. Germline V CDR1 and CDR2: SNHLY, FYNNEI. The CDR3 reads CASKRDSNQPQHF. The CDR3, as DNA: TGTGCCAGCAAGAGAGATAGCAATCAGCCCCAGCATTTT.

The rearrangement joins TRBV5-1 to TRBJ2-3; D remains ambiguous. The CDR3 has 14 residues. The germline CDR1 and CDR2 sequences are SGHRS and YFSETQ. Trimming stripped 0 bases from V and 2 bases from J, with 7 bases between. In DNA, the CDR3 is TGCGCCAGCAGCTTGGTCGGCTACACAGATACGCAGTATTTT. It yields the protein CASSLVGYTDTQYF. The variable domain in full, with the rest retrieved from reference TRBV5-1 and TRBJ2-3, is KAGVTQTPRYLIKTRGQQVTLSCSPISGHRSVSWYQQTPGQGLQFLFEYFSETQRNKGNFPGRFSGRQFSNSRSEMNVSTLELGDSALYLCASSLVGYTDTQYFGPGTRLTVL.

V is TRBV19 and J is TRBJ2-5, with 10 bases identical to TRBD2. Germline V gene sequence: CDR1 LNHDA, CDR2 SQIVND (reference sequence). This CDR3 region has 15 residues. Unmatched junction bases numbered 11, after V lost 4 bases and J lost 9 bases. Written as DNA, the CDR3 is TGTGCCAGTAGTAACGTAGCGGGGGGCCCGGTGGCCCAGTACTTC. It yields the protein CASSNVAGGPVAQYF.

V usage is TRBV7-8 and J usage is TRBJ2-3; weak D call: TRBD1 (6 bases). This CDR3 spans 15 amino acids. Per the germline V gene, CDR1 is SGHVS and CDR2 is FQNEAQ. V lost 1 base, J lost 1 base, and 9 bases lay in between. The CDR3 sequence: CASSLGGRGTDTQYF. CDR3 coding DNA: TGTGCCAGCAGCTTAGGGGGGCGGGGCACAGATACGCAGTATTTT.

V is TRBV5-1 and J is TRBJ2-1; 15 nucleotides line up with TRBD2. This CDR3 has 16 residues. Germline trimming cut 6 bases from V and 7 bases from J; bases unmatched to any gene: 8. In germline, CDR1 is SGHRS, CDR2 YFSETQ. The CDR3: CASTIGLAGGKNEQFF. Written as DNA, the CDR3 is TGCGCCAGCACGATAGGACTAGCGGGAGGGAAAAATGAGCAGTTCTTC.

J is TRBJ2-1 and V is TRBV2; D is perhaps TRBD1 or TRBD2 (5 bases each). The germline V gene encodes CDR1 SNHLY and CDR2 FYNNEI. V was cut by 8 bases and J by 1 base, with 18 bases left in between. The CDR3 is made up of 16 amino acids. CDR3 sequence reads: CASSLGRAPSYNEQFF. CDR3 bases: TGTGCCAGCTCCCTGGGACGGGCTCCGTCCTACAATGAGCAGTTCTTC.

V usage is TRBV2 and J usage is TRBJ2-3; D ambiguous. The germline V gene encodes CDR1 SNHLY and CDR2 FYNNEI. Trimming took off 0 bases at V and 1 base at J, with 8 bases between the two ends. This CDR3 has 15 amino acids. The DNA of the CDR3 is TGTGCCAGCAGTGAAGCTCGGCAGGGCACAGATACGCAGTATTTT. It translates to CASSEARQGTDTQYF.

This chain connects TRBV5-1 to TRBJ2-1; D is tentatively TRBD1 or TRBD2 (6 bases each). The ends were cut back, 4 bases at V and 0 bases at J, with 14 bases in the middle. The germline CDR1 and CDR2 sequences are SGHRS and YFSETQ. The CDR3 sequence is 16 residues long. The CDR3 protein is CASSPGGGSSYNEQFF. CDR3 sequence (DNA): TGCGCCAGCAGCCCTGGAGGGGGAAGCTCCTACAATGAGCAGTTCTTC.

The chain uses TRBV7-2 and TRBJ1-5, with D uncertain. The CDR3 covers 17 residues. The germline V and J ends were trimmed by 1 base and 2 bases, with 15 bases remaining between them. Germline V lookup: CDR1 SGHTA, CDR2 FQGNSA. The CDR3 region is CASSLVAGRGGNQPQHF. Here the CDR3 DNA reads TGTGCCAGCAGCTTAGTAGCCGGTCGGGGAGGCAATCAGCCCCAGCATTTT.

The chain has TRBV28 and TRBJ1-1; D is perhaps TRBD1 (5 bases). The CDR3 consists of 11 residues. The V gene lost 5 bases and the J gene lost 4 bases, with 5 bases spanning the gap. Germline V CDR1 and CDR2: MDHEN, SYDVKM. This chain's CDR3 is CASSQGTEAFF. The CDR3 coding sequence is TGTGCCAGCAGTCAGGGCACTGAAGCTTTCTTT.

The chain couples TRBV7-9 to TRBJ1-2, with TRBD1 matching over 7 bases. The CDR3 length is 13 residues. CDR1 SEHNR and CDR2 FQNEAQ come from the germline V gene (reference sequence). The V and J ends lost 5 bases and 4 bases, in that order; junction bases with no gene match: 4. This CDR3 reads CASSLSGGYGYTF. Written as DNA, the CDR3 is TGTGCCAGCAGCCTTTCAGGGGGCTATGGCTACACCTTC.

The chain recombines TRBV11-2 with TRBJ1-1; the D is unclear. The CDR3 length is 12 residues. V was shortened by 2 bases and J by 11 bases, with 12 bases between the two germline ends. Germline V CDR1 and CDR2: SGHAT, FQNNGV. CDR3 loop: CASSLSEMKAFF. The CDR3 coding sequence is TGTGCCAGCAGCTTATCCGAGATGAAGGCTTTCTTT.

The CDR3, as DNA: TGTGCCAGCAGCTTAGATCCTTCCTATGGCTACACCTTC. Amino acid sequence: CASSLDPSYGYTF. J is TRBJ1-2 and V is TRBV7-3, with D unclear. The CDR3 is made up of 13 amino acids. V gave up 2 bases and J gave up 4 bases, with 8 bases separating them. Germline V lookup: CDR1 SGHTA, CDR2 FQGTGA.

This clone was observed a single time. The chain has TRBV11-3 and TRBJ2-1, with a tentative D call TRBD2 (6 bases). Germline CDR1 and CDR2: SGHNT and YENEEA. Trimming cost V 1 base and J 6 bases, with 13 bases left between them. The CDR3 extends over 15 amino acids. CDR3 DNA: TGTGCCAGCAGCTTAGGCCCAAGGAGGGCCAATGAGCAGTTCTTC. The encoded protein is CASSLGPRRANEQFF. The complete variable domain, with remaining parts taken from reference TRBV11-3 and TRBJ2-1, reads EAGVVQSPRYKIIEKKQPVAFWCNPISGHNTLYWYLQNLGQGPELLIRYENEEAVDDSQLPKDRFSAERLKGVDSTLKIQPAELGDSAVYLCASSLGPRRANEQFFGPGTRLTVL.

J is TRBJ1-4 and V is TRBV5-1; D uncertain. V was clipped by 4 bases and J by 0 bases, with 10 bases between them. The CDR3 sequence is 15 residues long. Germline CDR1 is SGHRS and CDR2 is YFSETQ. The CDR3 reads CASSRNRATNEKLFF. In DNA, the CDR3 is TGCGCCAGCAGCCGTAACAGAGCAACTAATGAAAAACTGTTTTTT.

This clone was found a few times. The J gene is TRBJ2-5, the V gene TRBV7-9; no definite D call. The CDR3 is 12 amino acids. Between the trimmed V and J ends, which lost 5 bases and 4 bases, there was a span of 8 bases. Germline-derived CDR1 and CDR2 are SEHNR and FQNEAQ (reference sequence). CDR3 nucleotide sequence: TGTGCCAGCAGCCTAGTAGGAGAGACCCAGTACTTC. Residues: CASSLVGETQYF.

For this clone: One end of the junction varies from germline; a read error may be responsible. The chain links TRBV5-5 to TRBJ1-1, with D perhaps TRBD1 (6 bases). CDR3 length: 16 residues. The germline gives CDR1 SGHKS, CDR2 YYEKEE (reference sequence). The CDR3 DNA sequence: TGTGCCAGCAGTTTGGGGGCCCCCTCAATGGGCACTGAAGCTTTCTTT. Its protein product is CASSLGAPSMGTEAFF.

This clone was detected only once. The chain employs TRBV7-9 and TRBJ2-5; 9 bases are shared with TRBD1. CDR3 size: 15 residues. Germline-derived CDR1 and CDR2 are SEHNR and FQNEAQ (reference sequence). J gave up 4 bases and V 2 bases, and 5 bases lay outside the gene matches. The DNA of the CDR3 is TGTGCCAGCAGCTTAATCCAGACAGGGGGAGAGACCCAGTACTTC. It translates to CASSLIQTGGETQYF.

The chain links TRBV7-2 to TRBJ1-1; D unresolved. CDR3 length: 13 amino acids. Germline lookup yields CDR1 SGHTA and CDR2 FQGNSA. V lost 4 bases to trimming and J lost 1 base, with 7 bases between them. As DNA, the CDR3 is TGTGCCAGCAGCTCCCAGACGAACACTGAAGCTTTCTTT. This translates into CASSSQTNTEAFF.

V and J are TRBV3-1 (or the pseudogene TRBV3-2) and TRBJ1-6, with unresolved D. V lost 4 bases and J lost 0, with 10 bases in between. Germline loops: CDR1 LGHDT, CDR2 YNNKEL (reference sequence). This CDR3 region has 16 residues. The CDR3 sequence is CASSPTQSSYNSPLHF. The DNA of the CDR3 is TGTGCCAGCAGCCCGACACAGAGCTCCTATAATTCACCCCTCCACTTT.

This chain links TRBV19 with TRBJ1-4; 8 bases are a match to TRBD1. Trimming took 4 bases from V and 10 from J; bases not matched to a gene: 20. CDR3 length: 18 residues. Per germline, CDR1 LNHDA and CDR2 SQIVND (reference sequence). CDR3 DNA sequence: TGTGCCAGTAGTACAACAATGAAACAGGGGGGTCGGCCATTAAAACTGTTTTTT. It codes for CASSTTMKQGGRPLKLFF.

The rearrangement uses TRBV2 and TRBJ1-1, with 7 positions matching TRBD1. Germline V gene sequence: CDR1 SNHLY, CDR2 FYNNEI. V lost 6 bases to trimming and J lost 2 bases; unmatched junction nucleotides: 15. The CDR3 runs 17 residues. The CDR3 loop reads CASSVTRLTGTNTEAFF. The CDR3 bases are TGTGCCAGCAGCGTCACCCGACTGACAGGGACCAACACTGAAGCTTTCTTT.

The chain's CDR3 is CASSASQGLNSPLHF. In nucleotides, the CDR3 is TGTGCCAGCAGCGCCTCACAGGGGCTCAATTCACCCCTCCACTTT. V usage is TRBV7-9 and J usage is TRBJ1-6; the match to TRBD1 covers 7 bases. V was clipped by 5 bases and J by 7 bases; unmatched bases: 8. Germline values: CDR1 SEHNR, CDR2 FQNEAQ (reference sequence). The CDR3 has 15 residues.